The entry below gives a single T cell receptor (beta chain) sequence along with its context. What it recognizes is unknown. Exclusion criteria comprised other autoimmune diseases, uncontrolled infections, pregnancy or lactation in patients. Each diagnosis was determined on the basis of clinical symptoms, serum thyroxine, TRAb, thyroid ultrasound and orbital computed tomography. These data originate in a study of Graves' ophthalmopathy and Graves' hyperthyroidism. Regarding the study as a whole: Ophthalmopathy progression was predicted with approximately 64% sensitivity and approximately 72% specificity.

Germline assignment: CDR1 SEHNR and CDR2 FQNEAQ (reference sequence). The CDR3 totals 13 residues. Trimming removed 8 bases from V and 0 bases from J, with 11 bases in between. Scientists amplified the TCR beta CDR3 regions from RNA transcripts. HTBI primers were used in a first-round RT-PCR, which preceded a second-round multiplex PCR. One entry per CDR3 protein results from TCRdb running MiXCR on the multiplex PCR reads. The sample carries about 740,000 distinct CDR3 sequences, roughly 41% recorded once. The sequencing input was peripheral blood. This receptor was identified in an adult man with Graves' ophthalmopathy. The J gene is TRBJ2-7, the V gene TRBV7-9; D remains unclear. CDR3 in amino acids: CASLWQDSYEQYF. DNA of the CDR3: TGTGCCAGCCTCTGGCAAGACTCCTACGAGCAGTACTTC.